This entry is about one TCR beta chain. The target antigen is unknown. This sample was included in a study of cytomegalovirus exposure and HLA in healthy donors. Study-wide results and caveats: Accounts indicate the classifier identified cytomegalovirus status with strong specificity and sensitivity.

Germline-derived CDR1 and CDR2 are KGHSH and LQKENI. J lost 9 bases, V lost 6 bases, and 11 bases had no gene match. This CDR3 spans 17 amino acids. Measured with immunoSEQ multiplex PCR; TCRdb has only the in-frame clones, and not every one. The profile shows 120,000 or so clones, about 90% of them singletons. What was sequenced was PBMCs. The sequence was collected from a man aged 25-40 years in good health and CMV-seronegative. The chain combines TRBV18 with TRBJ2-1; 16 nucleotides agree with TRBD2. DNA of the CDR3: TGTGCCAGCTCCCTGGGACTAGCGGGAGGGACCGCCCCTGAGCAGTTCTTC. Translating gives CASSLGLAGGTAPEQFF. Combining the CDR3 with reference TRBV18 and TRBJ2-1 gives the whole variable domain NAGVMQNPRHLVRRRGQEARLRCSPMKGHSHVYWYRQLPEEGLKFMVYLQKENIIDESGMPKERFSAEFPKEGPSILRIQQVVRGDSAAYFCASSLGLAGGTAPEQFFGPGTRLTVL.